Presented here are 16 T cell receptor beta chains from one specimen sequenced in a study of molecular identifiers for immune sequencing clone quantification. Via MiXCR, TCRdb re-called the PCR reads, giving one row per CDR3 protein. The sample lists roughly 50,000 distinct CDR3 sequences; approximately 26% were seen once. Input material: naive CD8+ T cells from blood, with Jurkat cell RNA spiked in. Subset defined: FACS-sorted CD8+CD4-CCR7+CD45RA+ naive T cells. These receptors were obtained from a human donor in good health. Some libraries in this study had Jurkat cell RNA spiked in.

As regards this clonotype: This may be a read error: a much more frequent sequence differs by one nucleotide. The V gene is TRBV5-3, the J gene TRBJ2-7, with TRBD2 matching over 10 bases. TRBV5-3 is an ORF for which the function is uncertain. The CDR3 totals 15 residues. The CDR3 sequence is CASSFRLAGAYERYF. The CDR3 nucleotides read TGTGCCAGCAGCTTCCGGCTAGCGGGAGCCTACGAGCGGTACTTC.

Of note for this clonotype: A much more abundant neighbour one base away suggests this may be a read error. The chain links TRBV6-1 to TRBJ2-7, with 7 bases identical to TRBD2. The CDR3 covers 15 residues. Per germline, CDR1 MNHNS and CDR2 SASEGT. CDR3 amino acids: CAGSDFPGRAYEQYF. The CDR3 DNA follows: TGTGCCGGCAGTGATTTCCCGGGGAGGGCCTACGAGCAGTACTTC.

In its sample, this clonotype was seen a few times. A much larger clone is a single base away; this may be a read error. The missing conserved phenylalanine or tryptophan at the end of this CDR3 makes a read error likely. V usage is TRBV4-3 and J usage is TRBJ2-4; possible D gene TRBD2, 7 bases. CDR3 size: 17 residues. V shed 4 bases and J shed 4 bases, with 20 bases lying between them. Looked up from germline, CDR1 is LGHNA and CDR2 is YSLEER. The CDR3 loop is CASSPTAAGATKNIQYI. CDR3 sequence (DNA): TGCGCCAGCAGCCCCACGGCTGCGGGGGCGACGAAAAACATTCAGTACATC.

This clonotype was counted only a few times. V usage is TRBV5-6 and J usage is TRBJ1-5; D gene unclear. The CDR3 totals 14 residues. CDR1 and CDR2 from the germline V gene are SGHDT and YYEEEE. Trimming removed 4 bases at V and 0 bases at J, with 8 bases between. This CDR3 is CASSPDGSNQPQHF. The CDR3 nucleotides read TGTGCCAGCAGCCCGGACGGTAGCAATCAGCCCCAGCATTTT. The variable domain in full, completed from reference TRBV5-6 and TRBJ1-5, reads DAGVTQSPTHLIKTRGQQVTLRCSPKSGHDTVSWYQQALGQGPQFIFQYYEEEERQRGNFPDRFSGHQFPNYSSELNVNALLLGDSALYLCASSPDGSNQPQHFGDGTRLSIL.

The CDR3 nucleotides read TGTGCCACTGGGACAGGGAACACCGGGGAGCTGTTTTTT. Its translation is CATGTGNTGELFF. This chain uses TRBV24-1 with TRBJ2-2, with 8 nucleotides matching TRBD1. The CDR3 runs 13 residues. Germline V gives CDR1 KGHDR, CDR2 SFDVKD. Trimming took 10 bases from V and 1 from J; bases not matched to a gene: 1.

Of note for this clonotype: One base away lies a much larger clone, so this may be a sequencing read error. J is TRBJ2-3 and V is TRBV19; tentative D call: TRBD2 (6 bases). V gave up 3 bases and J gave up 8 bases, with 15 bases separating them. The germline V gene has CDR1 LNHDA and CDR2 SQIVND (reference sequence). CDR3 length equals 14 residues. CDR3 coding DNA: TGTGCCAGTAGTATCGGCCGGGAGTCGGGTACGCAGTATTTT. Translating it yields CASSIGRESGTQYF. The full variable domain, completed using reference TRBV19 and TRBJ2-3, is DGGITQSPKYLFRKEGQNVTLSCEQNLNHDAMYWYRQDPGQGLRLIYYSQIVNDFQKGDIAEGYSVSREKKESFPLTVTSAQKNPTAFYLCASSIGRESGTQYFGPGTRLTVL.

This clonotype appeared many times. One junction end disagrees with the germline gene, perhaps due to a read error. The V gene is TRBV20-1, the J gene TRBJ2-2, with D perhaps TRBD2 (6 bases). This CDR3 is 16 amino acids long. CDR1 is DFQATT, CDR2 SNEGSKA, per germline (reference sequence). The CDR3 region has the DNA TGCAGTGCTAGAGATACCCAGCGGGCGAATACCGGGGAGCTGTTTTTT. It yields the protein CSARDTQRANTGELFF.

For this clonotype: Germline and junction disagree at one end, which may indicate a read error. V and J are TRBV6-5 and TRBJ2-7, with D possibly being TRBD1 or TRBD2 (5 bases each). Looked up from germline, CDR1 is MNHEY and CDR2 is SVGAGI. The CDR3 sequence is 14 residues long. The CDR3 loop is CATSVYRRRDEQYF. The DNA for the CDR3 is TGTGCCACCAGTGTATACAGGAGGCGGGACGAGCAGTACTTC.

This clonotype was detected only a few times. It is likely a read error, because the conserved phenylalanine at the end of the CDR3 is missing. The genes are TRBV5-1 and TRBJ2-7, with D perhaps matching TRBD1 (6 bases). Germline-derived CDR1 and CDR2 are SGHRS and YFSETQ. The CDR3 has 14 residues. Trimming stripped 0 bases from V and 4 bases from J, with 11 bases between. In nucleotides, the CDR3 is TGCGCCAGCAGCTTGGTGGGGGCTGAATACGAGCAGTACCTC. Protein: CASSLVGAEYEQYL.

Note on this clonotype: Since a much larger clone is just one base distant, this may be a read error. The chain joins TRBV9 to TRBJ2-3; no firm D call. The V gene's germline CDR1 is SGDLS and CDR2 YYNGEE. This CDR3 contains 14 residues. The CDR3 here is CAGSAEMITDTQYF. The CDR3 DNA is TGTGCCGGCAGCGCAGAAATGATAACAGATACGCAGTATTTT. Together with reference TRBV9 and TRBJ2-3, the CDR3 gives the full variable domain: DSGVTQTPKHLITATGQRVTLRCSPRSGDLSVYWYQQSLDQGLQFLIQYYNGEERAKGNILERFSAQQFPDLHSELNLSSLELGDSALYFCAGSAEMITDTQYFGPGTRLTVL.

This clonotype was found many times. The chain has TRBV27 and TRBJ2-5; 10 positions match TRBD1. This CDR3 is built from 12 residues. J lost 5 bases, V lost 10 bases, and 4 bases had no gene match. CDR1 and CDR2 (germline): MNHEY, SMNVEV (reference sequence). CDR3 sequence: CATKTGGETQYF. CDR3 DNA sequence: TGTGCCACCAAGACAGGGGGCGAGACCCAGTACTTC.

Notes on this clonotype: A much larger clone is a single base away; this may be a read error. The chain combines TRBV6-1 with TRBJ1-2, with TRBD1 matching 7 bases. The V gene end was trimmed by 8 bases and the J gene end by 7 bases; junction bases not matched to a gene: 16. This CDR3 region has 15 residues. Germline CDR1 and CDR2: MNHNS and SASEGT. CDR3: CASWPLDQGVFGYTF. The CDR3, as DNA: TGTGCCAGCTGGCCCCTCGACCAGGGGGTCTTTGGCTACACCTTC.

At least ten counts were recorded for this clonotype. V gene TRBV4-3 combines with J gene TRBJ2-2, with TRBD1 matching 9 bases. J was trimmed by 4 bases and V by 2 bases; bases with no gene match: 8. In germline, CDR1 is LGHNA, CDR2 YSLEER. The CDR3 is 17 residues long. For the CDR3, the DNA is TGCGCCAGCAGCCAACACCCACAGGGGGCGAGCACCGGGGAGCTGTTTTTT. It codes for CASSQHPQGASTGELFF.

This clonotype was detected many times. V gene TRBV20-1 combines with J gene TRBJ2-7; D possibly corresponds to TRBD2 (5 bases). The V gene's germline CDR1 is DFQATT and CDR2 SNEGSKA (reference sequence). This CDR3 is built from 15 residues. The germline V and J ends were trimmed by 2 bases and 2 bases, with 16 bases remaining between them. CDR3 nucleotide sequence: TGCAGTGCTAGACCAAGCGGTCGTCCTCCCTACGAGCAGTACTTC. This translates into CSARPSGRPPYEQYF.

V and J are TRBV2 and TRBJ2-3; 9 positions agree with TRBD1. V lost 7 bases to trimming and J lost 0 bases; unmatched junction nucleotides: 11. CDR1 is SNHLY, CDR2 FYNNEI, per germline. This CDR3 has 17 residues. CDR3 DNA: TGTGCCAGCAATAGGGACAGGGAGGTAACTAGCACAGATACGCAGTATTTT. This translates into CASNRDREVTSTDTQYF.

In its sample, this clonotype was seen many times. The DNA for the CDR3 is TGTGCCAGCAGCCCTCTCCCCCTCGGACTAGCGGGGGGACAAGCTCAAGAGACCCAGTACTTC. It codes for CASSPLPLGLAGGQAQETQYF. The rearrangement links TRBV7-9 to TRBJ2-5, with 14 positions matching TRBD2. CDR1 and CDR2 from the germline V gene are SEHNR and FQNEAQ (reference sequence). The CDR3 consists of 21 residues. The J segment lost 2 bases and the V segment lost 5 bases, leaving 19 bases of the junction unmatched.